One sample yielded the 9 T cell receptor beta chains listed below, sequenced in a study of beta chain features in type 1 diabetes. The sequenced template was cDNA made from the entire isolated RNA. The repertoire was sequenced with immunoSEQ multiplex PCR; TCRdb's copy has only in-frame clones and lacks some. The data contain hundreds of thousands of clones, about 63% of them singletons. The material sequenced was naive CD4+ T cells from blood. All receptors derive from a young man in good health.

This rearrangement joins TRBV30 to TRBJ1-2; D not resolved. The CDR3 extends over 14 amino acids. The V gene lost 4 bases and the J gene lost 3 bases, with 15 bases spanning the gap. Per the germline V gene, CDR1 is GTSNPN and CDR2 is SVGIG (reference sequence). The CDR3 DNA sequence: TGTGCCTGGAAGTATTCCTTAAGGGACTATGGCTACACCTTC. Translation: CAWKYSLRDYGYTF.

This clone turned up a few times. This chain joins TRBV5-1 and TRBJ2-4; D is undetermined. The CDR3 loop spans 14 amino acids. Trimming shortened V by 2 bases and J by 0 bases, and 6 bases separated the two germline ends. The germline V gene has CDR1 SGHRS and CDR2 YFSETQ. In DNA form, the CDR3 reads TGCGCCAGCAGCTTCGAACTAGCCAAAAACATTCAGTACTTC. This gives the protein CASSFELAKNIQYF.

The gene calls are TRBV13 and TRBJ2-3; D gene unclear. This CDR3 region has 13 residues. The ends were cut back, 0 bases at V and 2 bases at J, with 3 bases in the middle. CDR1 PRHDT and CDR2 FYEKMQ come from the germline V gene (reference sequence). CDR3 residues: CASSLGLTDTQYF. CDR3 DNA: TGTGCCAGCAGCTTAGGTCTCACAGATACGCAGTATTTT.

The chain has TRBV14 and TRBJ2-5, with 7 nucleotides matching TRBD1. The CDR3 contains 15 residues. V lost 1 base and J lost 1; bases outside the gene matches: 3. CDR1 and CDR2 from the germline V gene are SGHDN and FVKESK. In nucleotides, the CDR3 is TGTGCCAGCAGCCAAGCCTCAGGGGGCCAAGAGACCCAGTACTTC. Amino acid sequence: CASSQASGGQETQYF.

The chain is built from TRBV2 and TRBJ2-5; unclear D gene. Between the trimmed V and J ends, which lost 7 bases and 5 bases, there was a span of 8 bases. Germline-derived CDR1 and CDR2 are SNHLY and FYNNEI. There are 11 residues in the CDR3. The CDR3 nucleotides read TGTGCCAGCACTGGGTGGGAGACCCAGTACTTC. Translated, it gives CASTGWETQYF.

The chain recombines TRBV10-3 with TRBJ2-5; possible D gene TRBD2, 6 bases. The CDR3 loop spans 13 amino acids. Trimming stripped 3 bases from V and 10 bases from J, with 15 bases between. From germline, CDR1 is ENHRY and CDR2 SYGVKD. Here the CDR3 DNA reads TGTGCCATCAGTGACGAAGCCGCGGGGAGCCAGTACTTC. Protein: CAISDEAAGSQYF.

The chain joins TRBV28 to TRBJ2-7; 11 bases line up with TRBD2. The junction had 8 bases not matched to a gene; V was cut back by 6 bases and J by 4 bases. CDR1 MDHEN and CDR2 SYDVKM come from the germline V gene. The CDR3 contains 15 residues. The CDR3 nucleotides are TGTGCCAGCAGCCGCTCCGGGACTAGCGGTTACGAGCAGTACTTC. Its protein is CASSRSGTSGYEQYF.

The V and J genes are TRBV29-1 and TRBJ2-1; TRBD2 matches 8 bases. V dropped 8 bases and J dropped 12; count of bases not matched to a gene: 18. Germline V gene data show CDR1 as SQVTM and CDR2 as ANQGSEA. The CDR3 totals 14 residues. The CDR3 DNA is TGCAGCTCCTGGACTAGCTCGTCCCCAGCGGGGCAGTTCTTC. This translates into CSSWTSSSPAGQFF.

The chain combines TRBV30 with TRBJ2-5; TRBD1 is a possible D gene (5 bases). This CDR3 has 16 residues. V dropped 2 bases and J dropped 4 bases, with 20 bases sitting between them. The germline gives CDR1 GTSNPN, CDR2 SVGIG (reference sequence). Here the CDR3 DNA reads TGTGCCTGGAGTTTGGCAGGGAAGGGGTATGGAGAGACCCAGTACTTC. It codes for CAWSLAGKGYGETQYF.